This TCR beta chain was captured in a study of cytotoxic CD8 clonotypes in ibrutinib-treated CLL. At the level of the study: Each sample contained, on average, 255,043 productive templates and roughly 96,000 productive rearrangements.

The data were produced by immunoSEQ multiplex PCR, yet TCRdb's version contains in-frame clones alone and is incomplete. This sample has about 180,000 clones, with 84% found just once. As to this clone: Its target is not known.

Notes on the study in general: Clonality went up at the time of ibrutinib response, stayed stable in sustained remission, and later dropped back toward its baseline level at progression. Under therapy, public clonotypes either contracted or stayed stable, and they were uncommon.

Germline-derived CDR1 and CDR2 are MNHEY and SVGAGI. CDR3 length equals 15 residues. With 2 bases removed from V and 0 bases from J, the gap between germline ends came to 8 bases. The chain combines TRBV6-5 with TRBJ1-5; D is unclear. Sample: PBMCs, taken after 24 months of ibrutinib treatment. This receptor was identified in a human donor with chronic lymphocytic leukemia. The CDR3 here is CASSYVSSSNQPQHF. The CDR3, as DNA: TGTGCCAGCAGTTACGTGAGTTCTAGCAATCAGCCCCAGCATTTT.